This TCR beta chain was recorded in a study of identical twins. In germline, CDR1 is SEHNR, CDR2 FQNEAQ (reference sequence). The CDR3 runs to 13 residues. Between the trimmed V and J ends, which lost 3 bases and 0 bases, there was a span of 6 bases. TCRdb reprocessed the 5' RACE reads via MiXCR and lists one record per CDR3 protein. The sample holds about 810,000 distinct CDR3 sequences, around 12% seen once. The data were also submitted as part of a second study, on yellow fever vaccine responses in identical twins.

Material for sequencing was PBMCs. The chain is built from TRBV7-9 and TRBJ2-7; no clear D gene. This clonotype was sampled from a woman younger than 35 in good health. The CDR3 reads CASSFTDSYEQYV. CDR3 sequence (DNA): TGTGCCAGCAGCTTTACGGACTCCTACGAGCAGTACGTC.